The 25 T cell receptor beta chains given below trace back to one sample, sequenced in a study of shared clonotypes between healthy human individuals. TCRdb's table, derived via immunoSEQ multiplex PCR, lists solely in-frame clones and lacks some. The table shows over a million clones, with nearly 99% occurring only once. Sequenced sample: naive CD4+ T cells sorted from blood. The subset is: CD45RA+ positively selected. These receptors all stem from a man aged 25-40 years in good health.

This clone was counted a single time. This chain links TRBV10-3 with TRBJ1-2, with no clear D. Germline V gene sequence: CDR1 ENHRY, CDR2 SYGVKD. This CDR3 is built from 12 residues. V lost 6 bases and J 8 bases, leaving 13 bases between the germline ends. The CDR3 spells CAISWTEEGYTF. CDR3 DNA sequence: TGTGCCATCAGCTGGACGGAGGAGGGCTACACCTTC.

The CDR3 sequence is CASNNRDSNYEQYF. In DNA, the CDR3 is TGTGCCAGTAACAACCGGGACAGCAACTACGAGCAGTACTTC. V gene TRBV19 combines with J gene TRBJ2-7; TRBD1 aligns across 7 bases. V lost 7 bases to trimming and J lost 3 bases; unmatched junction nucleotides: 9. CDR3 length: 14 amino acids. CDR1 and CDR2 from the germline V gene are LNHDA and SQIVND (reference sequence). The full variable domain, rest sourced from reference TRBV19 and TRBJ2-7, is DGGITQSPKYLFRKEGQNVTLSCEQNLNHDAMYWYRQDPGQGLRLIYYSQIVNDFQKGDIAEGYSVSREKKESFPLTVTSAQKNPTAFYLCASNNRDSNYEQYFGPGTRLTVT.

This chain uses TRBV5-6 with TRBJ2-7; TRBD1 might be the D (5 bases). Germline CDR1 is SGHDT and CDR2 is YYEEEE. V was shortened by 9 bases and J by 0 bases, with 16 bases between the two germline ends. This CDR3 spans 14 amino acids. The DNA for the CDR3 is TGTGCCAACCTATCAGGGCAGTACTCCTACGAGCAGTACTTC. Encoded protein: CANLSGQYSYEQYF.

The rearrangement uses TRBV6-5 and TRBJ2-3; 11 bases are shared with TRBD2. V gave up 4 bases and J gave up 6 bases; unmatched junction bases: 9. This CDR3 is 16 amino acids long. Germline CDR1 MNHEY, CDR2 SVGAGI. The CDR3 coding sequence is TGTGCCAGCAGTTTGATAGCGGGAGGGGGTACGGATACGCAGTATTTT. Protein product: CASSLIAGGGTDTQYF.

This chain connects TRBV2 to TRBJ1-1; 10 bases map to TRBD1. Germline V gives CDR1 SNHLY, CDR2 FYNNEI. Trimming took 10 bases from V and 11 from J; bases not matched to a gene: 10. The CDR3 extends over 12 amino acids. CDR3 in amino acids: CATSGDRGTAFF. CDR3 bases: TGTGCCACAAGCGGGGACAGGGGAACGGCTTTCTTT.

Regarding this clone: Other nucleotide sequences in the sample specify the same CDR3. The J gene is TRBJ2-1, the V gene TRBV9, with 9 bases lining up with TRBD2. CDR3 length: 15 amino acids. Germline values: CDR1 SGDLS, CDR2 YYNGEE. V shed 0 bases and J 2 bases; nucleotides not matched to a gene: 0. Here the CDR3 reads CASSVASGTYNEQFF. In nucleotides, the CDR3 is TGTGCCAGCAGCGTAGCTAGCGGGACCTACAATGAGCAGTTCTTC.

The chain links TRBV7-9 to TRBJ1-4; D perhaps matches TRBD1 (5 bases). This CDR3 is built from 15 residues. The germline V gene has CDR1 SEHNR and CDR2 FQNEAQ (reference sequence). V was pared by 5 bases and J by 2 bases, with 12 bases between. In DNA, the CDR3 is TGTGCCAGCAGCCCGGGACTTGAGACTAATGAAAAACTGTTTTTT. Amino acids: CASSPGLETNEKLFF.

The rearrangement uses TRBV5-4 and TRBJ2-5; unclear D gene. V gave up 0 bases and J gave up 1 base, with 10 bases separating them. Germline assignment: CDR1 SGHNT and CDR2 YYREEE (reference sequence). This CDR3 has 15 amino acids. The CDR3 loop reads CASSLDPPIQETQYF. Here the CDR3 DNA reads TGTGCCAGCAGCTTGGACCCCCCCATCCAAGAGACCCAGTACTTC.

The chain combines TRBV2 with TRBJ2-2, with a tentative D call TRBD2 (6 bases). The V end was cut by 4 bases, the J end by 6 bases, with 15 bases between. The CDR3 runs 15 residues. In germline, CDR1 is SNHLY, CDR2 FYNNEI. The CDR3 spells CASSGGTPSPGELFF. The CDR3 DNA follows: TGTGCCAGCAGTGGAGGGACTCCCAGTCCCGGGGAGCTGTTTTTT. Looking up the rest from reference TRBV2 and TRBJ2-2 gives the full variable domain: EPEVTQTPSHQVTQMGQEVILRCVPISNHLYFYWYRQILGQKVEFLVSFYNNEISEKSEIFDDQFSVERPDGSNFTLKIRSTKLEDSAMYFCASSGGTPSPGELFFGEGSRLTVL.

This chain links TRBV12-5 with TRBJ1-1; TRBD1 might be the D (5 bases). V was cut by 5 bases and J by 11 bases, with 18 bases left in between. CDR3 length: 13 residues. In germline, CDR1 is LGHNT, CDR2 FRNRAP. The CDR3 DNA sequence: TGTGCTAGTGGTGAGGGGCTGGGTTTAGGGGCTTTCTTT. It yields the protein CASGEGLGLGAFF. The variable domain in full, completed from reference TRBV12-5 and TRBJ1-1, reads DARVTQTPRHKVTEMGQEVTMRCQPILGHNTVFWYRQTMMQGLELLAYFRNRAPLDDSGMPKDRFSAEMPDATLATLKIQPSEPRDSAVYFCASGEGLGLGAFFGQGTRLTVV.

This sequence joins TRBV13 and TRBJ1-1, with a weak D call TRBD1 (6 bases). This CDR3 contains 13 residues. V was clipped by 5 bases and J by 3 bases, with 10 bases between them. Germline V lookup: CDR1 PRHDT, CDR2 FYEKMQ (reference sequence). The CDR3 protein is CASSAGEHTEAFF. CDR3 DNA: TGTGCCAGCAGCGCAGGGGAGCACACTGAAGCTTTCTTT.

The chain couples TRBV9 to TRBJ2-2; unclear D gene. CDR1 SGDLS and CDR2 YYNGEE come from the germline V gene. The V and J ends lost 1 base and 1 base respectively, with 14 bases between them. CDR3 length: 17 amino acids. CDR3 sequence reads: CASSVYPQRRNTGELFF. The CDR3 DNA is TGTGCCAGCAGCGTATACCCCCAGCGACGGAACACCGGGGAGCTGTTTTTT.

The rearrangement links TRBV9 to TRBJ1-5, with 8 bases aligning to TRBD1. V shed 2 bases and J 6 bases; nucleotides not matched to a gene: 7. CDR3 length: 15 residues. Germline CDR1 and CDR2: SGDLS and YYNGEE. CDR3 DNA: TGTGCCAGCAGCGTGTCGACAGGGGCGGGTCAGCCCCAGCATTTT. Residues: CASSVSTGAGQPQHF.

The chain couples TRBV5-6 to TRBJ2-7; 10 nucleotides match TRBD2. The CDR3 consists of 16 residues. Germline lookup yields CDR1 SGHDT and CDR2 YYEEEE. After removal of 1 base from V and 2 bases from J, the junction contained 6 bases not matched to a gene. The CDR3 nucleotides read TGTGCCAGCAGCTTGTCTTTAGGACTAGCGGCCTACGAGCAGTACTTC. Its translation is CASSLSLGLAAYEQYF.

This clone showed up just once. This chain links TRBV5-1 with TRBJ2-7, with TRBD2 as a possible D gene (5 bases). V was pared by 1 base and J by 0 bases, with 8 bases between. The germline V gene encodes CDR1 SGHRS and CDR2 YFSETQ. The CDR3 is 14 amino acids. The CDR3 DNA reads TGCGCCAGCAGCTTGATGGGGAGCTCCTACGAGCAGTACTTC. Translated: CASSLMGSSYEQYF.

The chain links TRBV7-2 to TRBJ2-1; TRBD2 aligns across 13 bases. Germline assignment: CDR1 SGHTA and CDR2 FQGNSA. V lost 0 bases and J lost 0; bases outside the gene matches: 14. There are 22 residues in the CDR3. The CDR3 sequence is CASSLASQIPGLAGHSYNEQFF. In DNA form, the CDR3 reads TGTGCCAGCAGCTTAGCATCTCAAATACCGGGACTAGCGGGACACTCCTACAATGAGCAGTTCTTC.

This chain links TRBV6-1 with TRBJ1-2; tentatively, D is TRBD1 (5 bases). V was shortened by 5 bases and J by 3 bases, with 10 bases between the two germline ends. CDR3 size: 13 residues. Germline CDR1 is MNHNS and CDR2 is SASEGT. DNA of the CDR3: TGTGCCAGCAGTCCCAGGGTGGACTATGGCTACACCTTC. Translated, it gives CASSPRVDYGYTF.

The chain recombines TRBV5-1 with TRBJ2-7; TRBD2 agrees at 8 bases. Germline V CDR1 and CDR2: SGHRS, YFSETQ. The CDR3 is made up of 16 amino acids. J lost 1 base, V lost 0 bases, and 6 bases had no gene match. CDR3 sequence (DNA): TGCGCCAGCAGCTTGGCGCGGGGGGCGGCATCCTACGAGCAGTACTTC. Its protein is CASSLARGAASYEQYF.

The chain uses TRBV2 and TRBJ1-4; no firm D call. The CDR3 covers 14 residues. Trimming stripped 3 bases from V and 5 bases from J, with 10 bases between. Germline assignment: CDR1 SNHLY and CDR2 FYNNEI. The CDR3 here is CASSDDLENEKLFF. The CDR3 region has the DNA TGTGCCAGCAGTGACGACCTAGAAAATGAAAAACTGTTTTTT.

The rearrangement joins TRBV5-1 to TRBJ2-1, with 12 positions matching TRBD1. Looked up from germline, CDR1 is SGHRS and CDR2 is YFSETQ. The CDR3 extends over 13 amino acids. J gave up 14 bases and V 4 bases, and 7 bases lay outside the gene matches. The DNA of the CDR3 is TGCGCCAGCAGCCCCCAGGGGACAGGGGGCAAGTTCTTC. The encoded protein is CASSPQGTGGKFF.

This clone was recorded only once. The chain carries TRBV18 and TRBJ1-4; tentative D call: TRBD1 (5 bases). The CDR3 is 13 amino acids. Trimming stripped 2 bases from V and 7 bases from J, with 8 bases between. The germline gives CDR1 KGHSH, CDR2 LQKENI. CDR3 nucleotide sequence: TGTGCCAGCTCACCAGGGGGTCTTGAAAAACTGTTTTTT. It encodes CASSPGGLEKLFF.

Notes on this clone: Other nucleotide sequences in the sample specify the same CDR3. The CDR3 region is CASSRSSSYNEQFF. The CDR3 region has the DNA TGTGCCAGTAGTCGTTCGAGCTCCTACAATGAGCAGTTCTTC. The chain carries TRBV19 and TRBJ2-1; D is unresolved. This CDR3 contains 14 residues. Germline assignment: CDR1 LNHDA and CDR2 SQIVND (reference sequence). V was cut by 5 bases and J by 0 bases, with 8 bases left in between.

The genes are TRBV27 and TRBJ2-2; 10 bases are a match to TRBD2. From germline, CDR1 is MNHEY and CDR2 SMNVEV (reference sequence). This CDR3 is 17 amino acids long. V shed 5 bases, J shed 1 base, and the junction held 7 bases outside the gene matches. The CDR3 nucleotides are TGTGCCAGCAGTCGGCCGGGACTAGCGCTGAACACCGGGGAGCTGTTTTTT. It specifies CASSRPGLALNTGELFF.

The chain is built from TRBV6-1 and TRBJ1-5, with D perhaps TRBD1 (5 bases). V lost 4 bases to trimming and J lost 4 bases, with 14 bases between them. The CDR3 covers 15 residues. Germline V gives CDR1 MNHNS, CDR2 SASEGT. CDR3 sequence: CASSASQGGNQPQHF. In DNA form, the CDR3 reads TGTGCCAGCAGTGCGTCTCAGGGAGGTAATCAGCCCCAGCATTTT.

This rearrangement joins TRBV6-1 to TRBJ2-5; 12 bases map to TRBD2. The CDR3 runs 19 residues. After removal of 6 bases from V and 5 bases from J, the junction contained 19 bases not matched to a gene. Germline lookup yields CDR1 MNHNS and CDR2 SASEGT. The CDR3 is CASREQLAGGIVGKETQYF. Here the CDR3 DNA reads TGTGCCAGCAGGGAACAACTAGCGGGAGGCATAGTTGGGAAGGAGACCCAGTACTTC.